Sequencing of this T cell receptor beta chain was carried out in a study of CXCR3-negative and CXCR3-positive naive CD8 T cells (dated by TCRdb to the late 2010s). Regarding the complete study: In total, 130 million to 150 million TRB reads were obtained, corresponding to roughly 1.5 +/- 0.3 million reads per library. Diversity and physicochemical repertoire analyses covered 10 to 11 donors pooled from two independent experiments. For the TRBV-TRBJ cluster analysis, the naive subsets came from 5 donors, while the memory cells came from 3 donors.

For sequencing, a NextSeq 550 was employed. The Human TCR Profiling Kit (MiLaboratory) was used to make UMI-labeled 5' RACE TRB cDNA libraries. The full amount of extracted RNA was used for cDNA synthesis, and the full amount of resulting cDNA was used for PCR amplification. Libraries were prepared in parallel with an identical number of PCR cycles. As for the authors' bioinformatics: About 50,000 +/- 9,200 unique UMI-labeled TRB cDNA molecules per library were extracted with MIGEC and MiXCR, with at least two reads per UMI required. On average, each library contained about 40,000 +/- 10,000 functional in-frame TRB CDR3 nucleotide clonotypes without stop codons. After each sample was downsampled to 5000 UMI-labeled TRB molecules, VDJtools was used to calculate diversity metrics such as normalized Shannon-Wiener and Chao1. VDJtools computed clonotype-size-weighted physicochemical properties of the central five CDR3 residues: interaction energy, strength, volume and Kidera factor 4. The reads were reprocessed in TCRdb, with one entry per CDR3 protein sequence and no accompanying DNA. These V and J calls are TCRdb output, not the study's own analysis. This specimen's table enumerates about 130,000 distinct CDR3 sequences. The ten largest clones capture 0.59% of the sample.

Each CD8+ T cell subset was flow-sorted in triplicate, and 300,000 or so cells per subset were placed directly into RLT lysis buffer. To exclude memory contaminants, naive CD8+ T cells were stringently defined as CD45RO-CCR7+CD27+CD95-. Peripheral blood mononuclear cells were isolated from buffy coats using standard density gradient centrifugation. Naive CXCR3-negative and CXCR3-positive CD8+ T cells were flow-sorted on a FACSAria III. Total RNA was extracted from sorted cells using an RNeasy Mini Kit. For this clonotype: There is no known antigen for this receptor.

Looking up the germline V gene yields CDR1 MDHEN and CDR2 SYDVKM. The CDR3, from cysteine to phenylalanine, totals 14 residues. The DNA is unrecorded. Overall study outcomes, separate from this receptor: Comparably high repertoire diversity was found in both naive subsets, whereas much lower repertoire diversity was found in memory CD8+ T cells. Because surface CD5, which is linked to self-reactivity in mice, was comparable between the naive subsets, TCR interaction strength was also inferred from TRB CDR3 physicochemical properties. Similar TRBV-TRBJ usage was shown by naive CXCR3-negative and CXCR3-positive cells from the same donor, whereas distinct patterns were shown by memory cells. CXCR3 expression partially decreased after cryopreservation, so most assays used freshly isolated PBMCs. TRB CDR3s from CXCR3-positive naive cells showed higher hydrophobicity (lower Kidera factor 4), lower energy, and higher strength and volume indices than CXCR3-negative naive cells.

Here the chain combines TRBV28 and TRBJ2-2; TCRdb indicates TRBD1, and absent DNA this call remains unverified. The material sequenced was naive CXCR3+ CD8+ T cells from blood. The sample's cell subset or site label, in plain terms: CD45RO-CCR7+CD27+CD95- naive CD8+ T cells expressing CXCR3 (TNR3+). The receptor comes from a human donor in good health. Some clones in this sample may be carry-over from other donors' samples. The CDR3: CASSPTTEGGELFF.